One and the same sample provided the 9 T cell receptor beta chains below, sequenced in a study of T-cell reconstitution after alpha-beta-depleted transplantation in children (dated by TCRdb to about 2016). The library relied on PCR. TCRdb names Illumina HiSeq 2500 as the instrument used. TCR libraries were prepared with molecular barcoding, using unique molecular identifiers to normalize TCRbeta repertoire quantification. The public reads were quality trimmed at Q25 with fastp and then assembled into clones with MiXCR by TCRdb, keeping productive beta chains. Identical CDR3 protein sequences are pooled into one entry, listed with their most common genes and DNA. Present in this sample are about a million distinct CDR3 sequences, roughly 29% of which were seen just once. The ten largest clonotypes hold 25% to 35% of the sample. The meaning of the sample's treatment or condition label: allogeneic hematopoietic cell transplantation with graft depleted of TCRalphabeta T cells and CD19 B cells.

Sequenced material: PBMCs, mostly from graft donor cells, taken 360 days after TCRalphabeta/CD19-depleted stem cell transplant. The receptor source for this set is a boy in the first two years of life who had a stem cell transplant for SCID, so the T cells may come from the graft donor.

This chain connects TRBV18 to TRBJ2-2, with D perhaps matching TRBD1 (7 bases). This CDR3 spans 15 amino acids. Germline V lookup: CDR1 KGHSH, CDR2 LQKENI. Trimming removed 4 bases from V and 3 bases from J, with 12 bases in between. CDR3 sequence: CASSLDRDYTGELFF. The CDR3 coding sequence is TGTGCCAGCTCACTCGACAGGGACTACACCGGGGAGCTGTTTTTT.

This clonotype was picked up a small number of times. This chain joins TRBV20-1 and TRBJ1-1; D uncertain. The ends were cut back, 6 bases at V and 7 bases at J, with 15 bases in the middle. The CDR3 contains 12 residues. Germline-derived CDR1 and CDR2 are DFQATT and SNEGSKA (reference sequence). CDR3 in DNA: TGCAGTGCCGTCGGATTAGGGATTGAAGCTTTCTTT. The encoded protein is CSAVGLGIEAFF.

V is TRBV12-3 or TRBV12-4 and J is TRBJ2-3, with TRBD2 as a possible D gene (7 bases). CDR3 length equals 16 residues. The V end lost 3 bases, the J end lost 6 bases, and 19 bases lay between the germline ends. CDR3 in DNA: TGTGCCAGCAGTTTGAGGGGGGGGACACCCCAGGATACGCAGTATTTT. Amino acids: CASSLRGGTPQDTQYF.

The chain couples TRBV20-1 to TRBJ1-6; tentative D call: TRBD1 (5 bases). Trimming took off 3 bases at V and 6 bases at J, with 12 bases between the two ends. Germline assignment: CDR1 DFQATT and CDR2 SNEGSKA (reference sequence). CDR3 length equals 14 residues. The CDR3 DNA sequence: TGCAGTGCTAGCGCAGGGTGGGGTAATTCACCCCTCCACTTT. As protein: CSASAGWGNSPLHF.

This clonotype appeared a few times. This rearrangement joins TRBV12-3 or TRBV12-4 to TRBJ2-4, with 11 bases matching TRBD1. The V segment lost 5 bases and the J segment 2 bases; nucleotides outside the gene matches: 2. This CDR3 contains 15 residues. For the CDR3, the DNA is TGTGCCAGCAGTCCGGACAGGGGGCCCAAAAACATTCAGTACTTC. Protein: CASSPDRGPKNIQYF.

The chain has TRBV4-3 and TRBJ2-5; D might be TRBD2 (5 bases). The CDR3 spans 16 residues. Between the trimmed V and J ends, which lost 1 base and 4 bases, there was a span of 16 bases. CDR1 and CDR2 from the germline V gene are LGHNA and YSLEER. The CDR3 coding sequence is TGCGCCAGCAGCCAAGGACCCCACCTAGGAGGAGAGACCCAGTACTTC. As protein: CASSQGPHLGGETQYF.

The chain uses TRBV5-1 and TRBJ2-7, with 8 bases that match TRBD1. Germline loops: CDR1 SGHRS, CDR2 YFSETQ. V lost 4 bases and J lost 5; bases outside the gene matches: 5. This CDR3 comprises 13 residues. DNA for the CDR3: TGCGCCAGCAGCGGACAGGGAGTTGACGAGCAGTACTTC. Translated: CASSGQGVDEQYF.

The rearrangement uses TRBV12-3 or TRBV12-4 and TRBJ2-2; perhaps D is TRBD1 or TRBD2 (5 bases each). V was clipped by 3 bases and J by 4 bases, with 12 bases between them. The CDR3 loop spans 15 amino acids. The CDR3 here is CASSFQGPTTGELFF. The CDR3 nucleotides read TGTGCCAGCAGTTTCCAGGGACCGACCACCGGGGAGCTGTTTTTT.

This clonotype was seen more than once but under ten times. As DNA, the CDR3 is TGCAGTGCTTCCGGACAGGGCATCACAGATACGCAGTATTTT. This codes for CSASGQGITDTQYF. This chain connects TRBV20-1 to TRBJ2-3, with 8 bases identical to TRBD1. The CDR3 is 14 residues long. V lost 5 bases, J lost 2 bases, and 6 bases stayed unmatched. CDR1 and CDR2 from the germline V gene are DFQATT and SNEGSKA (reference sequence).